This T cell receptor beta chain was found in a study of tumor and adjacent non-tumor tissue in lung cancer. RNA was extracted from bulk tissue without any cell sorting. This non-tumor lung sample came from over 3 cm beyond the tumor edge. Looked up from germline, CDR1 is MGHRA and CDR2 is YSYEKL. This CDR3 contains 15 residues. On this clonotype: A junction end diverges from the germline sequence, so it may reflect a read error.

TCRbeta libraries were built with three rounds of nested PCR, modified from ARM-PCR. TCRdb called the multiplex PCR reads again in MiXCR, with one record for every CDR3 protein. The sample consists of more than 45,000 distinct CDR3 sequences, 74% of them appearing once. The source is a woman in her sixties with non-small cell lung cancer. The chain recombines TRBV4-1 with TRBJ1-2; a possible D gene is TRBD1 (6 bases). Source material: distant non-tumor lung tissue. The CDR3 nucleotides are TGCGCCAGCAGCCAAGACTCGGAGACAGGTGGTGGCTTCACCTTC. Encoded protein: CASSQDSETGGGFTF.